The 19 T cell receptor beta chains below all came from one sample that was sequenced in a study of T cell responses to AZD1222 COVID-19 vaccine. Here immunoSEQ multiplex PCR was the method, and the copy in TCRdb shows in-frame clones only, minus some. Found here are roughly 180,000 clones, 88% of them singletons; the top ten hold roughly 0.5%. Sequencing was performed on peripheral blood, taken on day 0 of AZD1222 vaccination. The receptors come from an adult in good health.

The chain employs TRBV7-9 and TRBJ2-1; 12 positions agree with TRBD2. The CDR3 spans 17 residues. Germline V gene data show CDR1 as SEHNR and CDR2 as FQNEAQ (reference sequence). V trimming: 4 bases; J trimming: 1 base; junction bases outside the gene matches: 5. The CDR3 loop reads CASSSRLAGVSYNEQFF. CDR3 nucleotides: TGTGCCAGCAGCTCCCGACTAGCGGGAGTGTCCTACAATGAGCAGTTCTTC. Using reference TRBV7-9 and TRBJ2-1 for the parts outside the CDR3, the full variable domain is DTGVSQNPRHKITKRGQNVTFRCDPISEHNRLYWYRQTLGQGPEFLTYFQNEAQLEKSRLLSDRFSAERPKGSFSTLEIQRTEQGDSAMYLCASSSRLAGVSYNEQFFGPGTRLTVL.

CDR3 bases: TGTGCCAGCAGCCTCCTTGGGAGGGTTAATGAAAAACTGTTTTTT. It yields the protein CASSLLGRVNEKLFF. The chain has TRBV28 and TRBJ1-4; D uncertain. The CDR3 consists of 15 residues. Germline V lookup: CDR1 MDHEN, CDR2 SYDVKM. Trimming stripped 6 bases from V and 4 bases from J, with 15 bases between.

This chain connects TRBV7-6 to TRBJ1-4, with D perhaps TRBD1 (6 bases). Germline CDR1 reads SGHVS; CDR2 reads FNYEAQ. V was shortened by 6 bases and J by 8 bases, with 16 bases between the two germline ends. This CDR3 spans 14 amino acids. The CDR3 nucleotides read TGTGCCAGCAGTCCCCCCGGAGGGGGGGAAAAACTGTTTTTT. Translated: CASSPPGGGEKLFF.

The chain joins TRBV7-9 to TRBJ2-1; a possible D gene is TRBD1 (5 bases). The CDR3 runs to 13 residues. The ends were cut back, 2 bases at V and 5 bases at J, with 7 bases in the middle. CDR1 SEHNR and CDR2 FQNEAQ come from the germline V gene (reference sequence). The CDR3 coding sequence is TGTGCCAGCAGCTTAACCAGGGACAATGAGCAGTTCTTC. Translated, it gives CASSLTRDNEQFF.

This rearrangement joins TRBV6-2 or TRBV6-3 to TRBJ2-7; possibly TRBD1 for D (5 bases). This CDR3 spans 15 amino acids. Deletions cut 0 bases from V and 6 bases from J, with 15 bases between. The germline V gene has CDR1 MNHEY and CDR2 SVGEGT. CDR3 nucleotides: TGTGCCAGCAGTTACTCGAGTTTAGGGGAAAGCGAGCAGTACTTC. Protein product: CASSYSSLGESEQYF.

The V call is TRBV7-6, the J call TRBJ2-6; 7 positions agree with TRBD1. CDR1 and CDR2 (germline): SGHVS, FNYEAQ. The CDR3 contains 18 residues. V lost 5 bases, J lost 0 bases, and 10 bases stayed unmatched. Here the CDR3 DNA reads TGTGCCAGCAGCCCAGTCCCGGGACAGCGCTCTGGGGCCAACGTCCTGACTTTC. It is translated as CASSPVPGQRSGANVLTF. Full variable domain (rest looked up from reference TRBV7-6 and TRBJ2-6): GAGVSQSPRYKVTKRGQDVALRCDPISGHVSLYWYRQALGQGPEFLTYFNYEAQQDKSGLPNDRFSAERPEGSISTLTIQRTEQRDSAMYRCASSPVPGQRSGANVLTFGAGSRLTVL.

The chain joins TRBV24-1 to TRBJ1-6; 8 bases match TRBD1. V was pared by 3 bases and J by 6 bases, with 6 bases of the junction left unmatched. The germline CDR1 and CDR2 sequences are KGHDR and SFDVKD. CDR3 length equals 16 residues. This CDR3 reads CATSDGTGERNSPLHF. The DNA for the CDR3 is TGTGCCACCAGTGATGGGACAGGTGAACGTAATTCACCCCTCCACTTT.

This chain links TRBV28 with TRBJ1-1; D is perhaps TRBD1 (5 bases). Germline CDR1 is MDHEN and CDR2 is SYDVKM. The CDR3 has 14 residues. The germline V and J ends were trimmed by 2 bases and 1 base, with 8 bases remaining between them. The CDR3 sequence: CASSLLGGNTEAFF. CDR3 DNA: TGTGCCAGCAGTTTACTGGGGGGGAACACTGAAGCTTTCTTT.

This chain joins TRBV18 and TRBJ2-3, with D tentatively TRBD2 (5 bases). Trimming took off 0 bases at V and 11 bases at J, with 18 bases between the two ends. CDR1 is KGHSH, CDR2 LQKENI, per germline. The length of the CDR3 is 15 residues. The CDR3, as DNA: TGTGCCAGCTCACCACCGGCGACTATGGGGTTCGGGCAGTATTTT. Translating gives CASSPPATMGFGQYF.

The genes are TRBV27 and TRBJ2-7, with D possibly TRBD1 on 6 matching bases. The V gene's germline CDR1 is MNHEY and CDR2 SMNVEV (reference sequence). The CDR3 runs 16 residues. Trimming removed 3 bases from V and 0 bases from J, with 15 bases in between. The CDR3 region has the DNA TGTGCCAGCAGTTTCCTCGACAGGCTGAGCTCCTACGAGCAGTACTTC. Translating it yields CASSFLDRLSSYEQYF.

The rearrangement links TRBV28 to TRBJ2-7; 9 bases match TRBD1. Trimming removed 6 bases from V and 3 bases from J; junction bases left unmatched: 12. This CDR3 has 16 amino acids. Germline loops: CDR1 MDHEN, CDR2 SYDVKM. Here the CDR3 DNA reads TGTGCCAGCAGGACGTACACAGGGGGCATGAGCTACGAGCAGTACTTC. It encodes CASRTYTGGMSYEQYF.

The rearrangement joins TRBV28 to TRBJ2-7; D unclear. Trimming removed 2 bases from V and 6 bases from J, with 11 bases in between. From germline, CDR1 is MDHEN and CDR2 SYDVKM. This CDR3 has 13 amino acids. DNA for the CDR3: TGTGCCAGCAGTTTAGTGGGGATCGGCGAGCAGTACTTC. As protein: CASSLVGIGEQYF.

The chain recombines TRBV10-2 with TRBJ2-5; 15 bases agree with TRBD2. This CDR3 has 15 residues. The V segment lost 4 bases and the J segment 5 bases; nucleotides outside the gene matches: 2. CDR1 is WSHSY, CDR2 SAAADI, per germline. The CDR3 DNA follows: TGCGCCAGCAGTGCCGGACTAGCGGGGGGGGAGACCCAGTACTTC. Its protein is CASSAGLAGGETQYF.

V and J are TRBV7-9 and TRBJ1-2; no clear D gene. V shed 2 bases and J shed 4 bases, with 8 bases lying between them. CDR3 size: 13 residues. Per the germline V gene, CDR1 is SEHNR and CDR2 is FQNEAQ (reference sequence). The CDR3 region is CASSLFAAYGYTF. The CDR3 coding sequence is TGTGCCAGCAGCTTATTTGCCGCCTATGGCTACACCTTC.

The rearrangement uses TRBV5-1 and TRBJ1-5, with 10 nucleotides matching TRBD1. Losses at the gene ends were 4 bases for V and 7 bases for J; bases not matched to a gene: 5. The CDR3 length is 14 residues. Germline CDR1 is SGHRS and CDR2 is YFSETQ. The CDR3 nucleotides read TGCGCCAGCAGCCCCGGGACAGGGGACCAGCCCCAGCATTTT. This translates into CASSPGTGDQPQHF.

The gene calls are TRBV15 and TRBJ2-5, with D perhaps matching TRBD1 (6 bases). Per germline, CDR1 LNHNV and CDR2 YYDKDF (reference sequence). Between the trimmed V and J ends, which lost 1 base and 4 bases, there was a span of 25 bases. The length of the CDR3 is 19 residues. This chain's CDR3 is CATSRGLLGGRRELETQYF. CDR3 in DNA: TGTGCCACCAGCAGAGGCCTTTTAGGGGGACGACGAGAATTAGAGACCCAGTACTTC.

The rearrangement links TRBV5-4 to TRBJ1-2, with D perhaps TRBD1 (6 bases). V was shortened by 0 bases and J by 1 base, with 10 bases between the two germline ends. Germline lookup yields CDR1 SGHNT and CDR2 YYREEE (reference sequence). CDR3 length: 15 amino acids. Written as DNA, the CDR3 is TGTGCCAGCAGCTTGGTCACAGGGAATAACTATGGCTACACCTTC. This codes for CASSLVTGNNYGYTF.

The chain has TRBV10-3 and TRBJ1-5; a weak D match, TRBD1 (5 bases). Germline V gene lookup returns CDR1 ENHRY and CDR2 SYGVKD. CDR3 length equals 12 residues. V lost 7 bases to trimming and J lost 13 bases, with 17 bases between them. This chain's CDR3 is CAINGAIAGQHF. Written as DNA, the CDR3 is TGTGCCATCAACGGGGCGATCGCGGGACAGCATTTT.

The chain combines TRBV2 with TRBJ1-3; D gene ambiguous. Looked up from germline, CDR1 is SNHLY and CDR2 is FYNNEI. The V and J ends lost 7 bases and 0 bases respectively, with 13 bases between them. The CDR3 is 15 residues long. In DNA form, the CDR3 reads TGTGCCAGCACCCCTGACGGACTCTCTGGAAACACCATATATTTT. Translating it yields CASTPDGLSGNTIYF.